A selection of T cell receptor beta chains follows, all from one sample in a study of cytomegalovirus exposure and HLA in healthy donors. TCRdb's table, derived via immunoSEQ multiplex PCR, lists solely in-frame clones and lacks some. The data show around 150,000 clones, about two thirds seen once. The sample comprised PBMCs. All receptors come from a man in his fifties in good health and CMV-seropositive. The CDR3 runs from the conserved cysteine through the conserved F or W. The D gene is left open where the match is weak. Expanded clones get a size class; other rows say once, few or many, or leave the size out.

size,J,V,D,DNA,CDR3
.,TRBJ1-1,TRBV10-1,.,TGCGCCAGCAGTGGGCACCTGAACACTGAAGCTTTCTTT,CASSGHLNTEAFF
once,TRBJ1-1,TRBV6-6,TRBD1,TGTGCCAGCAGTTCAGGGGGAGCTGAAGCTTTCTTT,CASSSGGAEAFF
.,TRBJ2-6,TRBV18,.,TGTGCCAGCTCACCTACTGGGGCCAACGTCCTGACTTTC,CASSPTGANVLTF
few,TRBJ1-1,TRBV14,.,TGTGCCAGCAGCCCCTGGGGCGGGAGCGTTGAAGCTTTCTTT,CASSPWGGSVEAFF
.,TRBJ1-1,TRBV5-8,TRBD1,TGTGCCAGCAGCTTGGGGACAGGGGGACTGAACACTGAAGCTTTCTTT,CASSLGTGGLNTEAFF
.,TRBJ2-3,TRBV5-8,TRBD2,TGTGCCAGCAGCCACCTAGCGGGAGAAACAGATACGCAGTATTTT,CASSHLAGETDTQYF
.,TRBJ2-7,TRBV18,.,TGTGCCAGCTCGCGGGACAGCCGAAACTACGAGCAGTACTTC,CASSRDSRNYEQYF
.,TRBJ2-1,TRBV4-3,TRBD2,TGCGCCAGCAGCCAAGCTCAGTCTAGCGGGGAGCAGTTCTTC,CASSQAQSSGEQFF
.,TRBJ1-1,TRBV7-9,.,TGTGCCAGCGACTCAGGGGTAAAAAGGTCTGAAGCTTTCTTT,CASDSGVKRSEAFF
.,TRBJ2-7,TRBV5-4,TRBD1,TGTGCCAGCCGGGACAGGGGTGAAAACTACGAGCAGTACTTC,CASRDRGENYEQYF
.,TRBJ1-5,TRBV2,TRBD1,TGTGCCAGCATTTCGGACAGGGGACAGCCCCAGCATTTT,CASISDRGQPQHF
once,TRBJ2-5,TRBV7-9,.,TGTGCCAGCAGCTTTGGCGGGGTCCAAGAGACCCAGTACTTC,CASSFGGVQETQYF
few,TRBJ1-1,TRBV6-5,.,TGTGCCAGCAGTACAGGGTGGAATACTGAAGCTTTCTTT,CASSTGWNTEAFF
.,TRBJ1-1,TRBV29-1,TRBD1,TGCAGCGTTGAGGGGACAGGGTCTGAAGCTTTCTTT,CSVEGTGSEAFF
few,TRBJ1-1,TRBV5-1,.,TGCGCCAGCAGCCGGATCTCTTTGGGGGGAAGGAACACTGAAGCTTTCTTT,CASSRISLGGRNTEAFF
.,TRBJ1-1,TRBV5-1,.,TGCGCCAGCAGCTTGTCCCCAGGGGTGGGCACTGAAGCTTTCTTT,CASSLSPGVGTEAFF
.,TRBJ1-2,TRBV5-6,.,TGTGCCAGCAGCTCCCGGGTCCCTCGGGGCTACACCTTC,CASSSRVPRGYTF
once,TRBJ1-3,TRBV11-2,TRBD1,TGTGCCAGCAGCTCAACAGGGGGAAGCTCTGGAAACACCATATATTTT,CASSSTGGSSGNTIYF
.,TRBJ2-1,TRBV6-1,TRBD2,TGTGCCAGCAGGGGGACTAGCGGGAGGGGGAATGAGCAGTTCTTC,CASRGTSGRGNEQFF
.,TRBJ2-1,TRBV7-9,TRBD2,TGTGCCAGCAGGTCGCGGGGGGGAGTTTTATACAATGAGCAGTTCTTC,CASRSRGGVLYNEQFF
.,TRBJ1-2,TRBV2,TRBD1,TGTGCCAGCAGTGAAGCTGTAAGGACAGGGAACTATGGCTACACCTTC,CASSEAVRTGNYGYTF
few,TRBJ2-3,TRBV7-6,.,TGTGCCAGCAGCTTAGGGGCGGGGACTACAGATACGCAGTATTTT,CASSLGAGTTDTQYF
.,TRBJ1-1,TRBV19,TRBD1,TGTGCCAGTAACGCAGGGGGAGAGACTGAAGCTTTCTTT,CASNAGGETEAFF
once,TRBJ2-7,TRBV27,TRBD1,TGTGCCAGCGGGACAGTTCAAATCTACGAGCAGTACTTC,CASGTVQIYEQYF
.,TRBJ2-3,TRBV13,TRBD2,TGTGCCAGCAGCCAACGGGGGGCAGATACGCAGTATTTT,CASSQRGADTQYF
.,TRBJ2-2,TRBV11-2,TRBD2,TGTGCCAGCACGACTAGCGGGAGGGCGAACACCGGGGAGCTGTTTTTT,CASTTSGRANTGELFF
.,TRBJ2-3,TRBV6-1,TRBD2,TGTGCCAGCGGGGCTAGCGGAAGCCCAGATACGCAGTATTTT,CASGASGSPDTQYF
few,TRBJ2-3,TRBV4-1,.,TGCGCCAGCAGCCAAGTTACAGGGTCAACTACAGATACGCAGTATTTT,CASSQVTGSTTDTQYF
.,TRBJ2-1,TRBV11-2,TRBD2,TGTGCCAGCAGCCCACGGTCGGCGGGGGTGGGCAATGAGCAGTTCTTC,CASSPRSAGVGNEQFF
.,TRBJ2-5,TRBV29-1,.,TGCAGCGTGTCCGGGACACTCGGGGAGACCCAGTACTTC,CSVSGTLGETQYF
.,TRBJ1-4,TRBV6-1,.,TGTGCCAGCAGTGATGCTGGGAGGACGGGAACTAATGAAAAACTGTTTTTT,CASSDAGRTGTNEKLFF
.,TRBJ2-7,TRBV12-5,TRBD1,TGTGCTAGTGGTCCCTCGGGACAGGGGGCTTACGAGCAGTACTTC,CASGPSGQGAYEQYF
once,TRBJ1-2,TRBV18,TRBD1,TGTGCCAGCTCACCCCCAAGCCGGACAGGGTTCGGCTACACCTTC,CASSPPSRTGFGYTF
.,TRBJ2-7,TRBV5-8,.,TGTGCCAGCAAACGTCTCCCCCTCGCAGGCTCTAACTACGAGCAGTACTTC,CASKRLPLAGSNYEQYF
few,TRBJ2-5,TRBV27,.,TGTGCCAGCAGTTTAATGGGGAGCGGAGAGACCCAGTACTTC,CASSLMGSGETQYF
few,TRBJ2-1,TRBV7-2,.,TGTGCCAGCAGCTTAGGTGCCACAGGCTACAATGAGCAGTTCTTC,CASSLGATGYNEQFF
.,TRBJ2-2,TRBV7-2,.,TGTGCCAGCAGCTTTATACTAGCAACCGGGGAGCTGTTTTTT,CASSFILATGELFF
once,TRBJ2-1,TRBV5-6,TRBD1,TGTGCCAGCGTTCGGGGACAGGGCTACAATGAGCAGTTCTTC,CASVRGQGYNEQFF
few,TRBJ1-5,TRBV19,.,TGTGCCAGTAGGGAATTAGACAGAGCAAATCAGCCCCAGCATTTT,CASRELDRANQPQHF
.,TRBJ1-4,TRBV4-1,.,TGCGCCAGCAGCCAAGATTTACAGACTAATGAAAAACTGTTTTTT,CASSQDLQTNEKLFF
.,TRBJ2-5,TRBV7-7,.,TGTGCCAGCAGCTCCTCGGTCGGACAGCAAGAGACCCAGTACTTC,CASSSSVGQQETQYF
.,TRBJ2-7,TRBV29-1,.,TGCAGCGTTGGGGGACGGGGACAGGGCAGCGGGGGATCCTACGAGCAGTACTTC,CSVGGRGQGSGGSYEQYF
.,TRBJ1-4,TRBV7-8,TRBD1,TGTGCCAGCAGGGCCCAGGGGGCTAGTGAAAAACTGTTTTTT,CASRAQGASEKLFF
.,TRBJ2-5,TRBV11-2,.,TGTGCCAGCAGCTTCAATCCGGATACTAGGAAAGAGACCCAGTACTTC,CASSFNPDTRKETQYF
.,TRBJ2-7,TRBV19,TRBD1,TGTGCCAGTAGTAGGGGACAGGGGGCTTCCTACGAGCAGTACTTC,CASSRGQGASYEQYF
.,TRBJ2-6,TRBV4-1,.,TGCGCCAGCAGCCCCTCCCAGAGGTCTGGGGCCAACGTCCTGACTTTC,CASSPSQRSGANVLTF